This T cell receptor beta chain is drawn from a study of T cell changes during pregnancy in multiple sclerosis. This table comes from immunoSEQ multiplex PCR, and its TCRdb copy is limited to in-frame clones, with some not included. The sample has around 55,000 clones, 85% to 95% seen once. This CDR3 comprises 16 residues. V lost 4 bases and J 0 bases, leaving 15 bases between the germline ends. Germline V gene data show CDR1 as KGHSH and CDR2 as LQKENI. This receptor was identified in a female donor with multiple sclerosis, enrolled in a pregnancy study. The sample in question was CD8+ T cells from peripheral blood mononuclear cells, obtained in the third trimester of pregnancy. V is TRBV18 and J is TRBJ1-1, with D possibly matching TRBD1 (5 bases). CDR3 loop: CASSRGRPRLNTEAFF. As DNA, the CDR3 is TGTGCCAGCTCACGGGGCCGTCCCAGATTGAACACTGAAGCTTTCTTT.